This note documents a single TCR beta chain sequence. CDR1 is SGHDT and CDR2 is YYEEEE in the germline V gene. The length of the CDR3 is 12 residues. V lost 3 bases and J 4 bases, leaving 8 bases between the germline ends. This sample was included in a study of cytomegalovirus exposure and HLA in healthy donors. Researchers ran the PCR with 60 Vbeta and 13 Jbeta primers. Data came from immunoSEQ multiplex PCR; TCRdb stores just in-frame clones and leaves some out. This table has over 80,000 clones, 60% to 85% appearing once. Sequencing was carried out using PBMCs. The TCR sequence derives from a man aged 60-69 years in good health and CMV-seropositive. V is TRBV5-6 and J is TRBJ2-7, with a tentative D call TRBD1 (5 bases). CDR3 sequence: CASSSGFYEQYF. DNA of the CDR3: TGTGCCAGCAGCTCAGGGTTTTACGAGCAGTACTTC.